This T cell receptor beta chain was recovered during a study of T cells in Graves' hyperthyroidism and ophthalmopathy. General study findings and limits: A model of 13 V-J features distinguished ophthalmopathy from stable hyperthyroidism.

Amplified TCR beta CDR3 regions derived from RNA transcripts. First-round RT-PCR with HTBI primers amplified the TCR CDR3 region. Each CDR3 protein is one row after TCRdb ran MiXCR on the multiplex PCR reads. The sample carries roughly 510,000 distinct CDR3 sequences, around 50% recorded once. This CDR3 is 13 amino acids long. The germline gives CDR1 ENHRY, CDR2 SYGVKD. Trimming left V 8 bases short and J 3 bases short, with 14 bases between. Researchers barred patients who had uncontrolled infection, other autoimmune disease, pregnancy or lactation. Clinical symptoms, serum thyroxine, TRAb, thyroid ultrasound and orbital computed tomography informed diagnoses. Concerning this clonotype itself: What it binds is unknown.

The chain couples TRBV10-3 to TRBJ2-7; no reliable D call. This TCR came from an adult woman with Graves' disease, either hyperthyroidism or ophthalmopathy (not recorded which). The sample taken for sequencing was peripheral blood or thyroid tissue (not recorded which). The DNA of the CDR3 is TGTGCCATCTCGCGTTTGGAGCTCTACGAGCAGTACTTC. It codes for CAISRLELYEQYF.